This paragraph covers one TCR beta chain sequence. Antigen unknown. Next came a second PCR, run for roughly 6 to 11 cycles, which used a sample-barcoded 5' primer along with a J-beta primer mix. Carrying 12 random nucleotides, a template-switch adaptor labeled each individual cDNA molecule. TCRdb fed the 5' RACE reads into MiXCR, producing one record per CDR3 protein. The sample includes 1.5 million to 2 million distinct CDR3 sequences, around half of them seen just once. Germline assignment: CDR1 MNHNY and CDR2 SVGAGI (reference sequence). J was trimmed by 4 bases and V by 6 bases; bases with no gene match: 9. CDR3 length: 15 amino acids. This specimen comes from a study of blood T cells in healthy people across ages. Findings and limits, study-wide: As naive T cell percentage varied, TCR beta diversity correlated strongly with it.

Sequenced input: blood. The chain combines TRBV6-6 with TRBJ2-7; the match to TRBD2 covers 10 bases. This TCR was recovered from a woman between 35 and 50 years old in good health. CDR3 nucleotides: TGTGCCAGCAGGGTAACTAGCGGGAACCTTTACGAGCAGTACTTC. Encoded protein: CASRVTSGNLYEQYF.